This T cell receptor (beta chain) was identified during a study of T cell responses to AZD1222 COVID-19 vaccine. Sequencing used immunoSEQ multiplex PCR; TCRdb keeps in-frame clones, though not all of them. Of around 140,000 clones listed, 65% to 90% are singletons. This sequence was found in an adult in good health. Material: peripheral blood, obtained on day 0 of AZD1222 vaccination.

The CDR3 protein is CASSLGLDGSSYNSPLHF. Written as DNA, the CDR3 is TGTGCCAGCAGCTTAGGTCTTGACGGATCCTCCTATAATTCACCCCTCCACTTT. The chain joins TRBV7-2 to TRBJ1-6; D gene unclear. CDR3 size: 18 residues. Trimming shortened V by 1 base and J by 0 bases, and 13 bases separated the two germline ends. Looked up from germline, CDR1 is SGHTA and CDR2 is FQGNSA.